The 6 T cell receptor beta chains listed next were all sequenced from one sample in a study of early T cells in non-severe SARS-CoV-2 infection. A single record per CDR3 protein comes from TCRdb applying MiXCR to the 5' RACE reads. The profile shows under 50,000 distinct CDR3 sequences, roughly 4% of them singletons. The sequenced material came from whole blood. These receptors were taken from an adult who was a healthcare worker with PCR-confirmed SARS-CoV-2 infection or an uninfected control (not recorded which).

The V gene is TRBV7-2, the J gene TRBJ2-2; 10 bases are shared with TRBD2. The germline CDR1 and CDR2 sequences are SGHTA and FQGNSA. This CDR3 comprises 16 residues. J gave up 5 bases and V 8 bases, and 11 bases lay outside the gene matches. CDR3 sequence: CASEGVAGGGTGELFF. CDR3 bases: TGTGCCAGCGAAGGAGTAGCGGGGGGTGGAACCGGGGAGCTGTTTTTT.

The table lists this clonotype with many counts. The rearrangement links TRBV29-1 to TRBJ1-4; D may be TRBD1 (5 bases). The CDR3 has 14 residues. The V end was cut by 0 bases, the J end by 7 bases, with 12 bases between. Germline V lookup: CDR1 SQVTM, CDR2 ANQGSEA. This CDR3 reads CSVEEVSGSEKLFF. CDR3 nucleotide sequence: TGCAGCGTTGAAGAAGTTTCAGGGAGTGAAAAACTGTTTTTT.

This clonotype was seen at least ten times. The chain combines TRBV10-3 with TRBJ1-3; D ambiguous. Germline loops: CDR1 ENHRY, CDR2 SYGVKD. The CDR3 runs 14 residues. Trimming took 11 bases from V and 0 from J, leaving 14 bases between them. Here the CDR3 reads CAVGSDGSGNTIYF. The CDR3 DNA reads as TGTGCCGTTGGGTCTGACGGCTCTGGAAACACCATATATTTT.

This clonotype was counted at least ten times. The chain is built from TRBV11-2 and TRBJ2-7, with 8 bases that match TRBD1. The trim removed 5 bases at V and 4 bases at J, leaving 1 base unmatched. CDR3 length: 12 amino acids. Per germline, CDR1 SGHAT and CDR2 FQNNGV. CDR3: CASSRTGYEQYF. The CDR3 region has the DNA TGTGCCAGCAGCCGGACAGGGTACGAGCAGTACTTC.

In its sample, this clonotype was seen many times. The gene calls are TRBV14 and TRBJ1-6; TRBD1 agrees at 7 bases. Per germline, CDR1 SGHDN and CDR2 FVKESK. Trimming took 4 bases from V and 6 from J; bases not matched to a gene: 6. The length of the CDR3 is 15 residues. The CDR3 loop reads CASSRIDRANSPLHF. The CDR3, as DNA: TGTGCCAGCAGCCGGATCGACAGGGCTAATTCACCCCTCCACTTT.

This clonotype turned up a few times. The gene calls are TRBV5-6 and TRBJ2-5; TRBD1 agrees at 9 bases. CDR3 length: 13 residues. Germline-derived CDR1 and CDR2 are SGHDT and YYEEEE. Losses at the gene ends were 4 bases for V and 5 bases for J; bases not matched to a gene: 3. The CDR3 here is CASSEDRGETQYF. For the CDR3, the DNA is TGTGCCAGCAGCGAAGACAGGGGGGAGACCCAGTACTTC.